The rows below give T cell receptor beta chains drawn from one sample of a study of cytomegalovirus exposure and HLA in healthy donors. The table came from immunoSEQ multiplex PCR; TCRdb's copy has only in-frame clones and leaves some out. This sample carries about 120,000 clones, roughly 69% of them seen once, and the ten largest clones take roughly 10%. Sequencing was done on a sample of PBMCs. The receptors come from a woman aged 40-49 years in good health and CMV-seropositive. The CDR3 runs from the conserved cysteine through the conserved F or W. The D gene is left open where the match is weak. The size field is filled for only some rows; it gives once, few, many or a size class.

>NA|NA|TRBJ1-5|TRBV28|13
TGTGCCAGCAAGAGGGCTCCAAATCAGCCCCAGCATTTT
CASKRAPNQPQHF
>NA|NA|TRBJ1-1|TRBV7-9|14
TGTGCCCAGTCGTTTGGTACAGGGACCAGTGAAGCTTTCTTT
CAQSFGTGTSEAFF
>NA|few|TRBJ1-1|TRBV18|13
TGTGCCAGCTCACGGGACACCCCGACTGAAGCTTTCTTT
CASSRDTPTEAFF
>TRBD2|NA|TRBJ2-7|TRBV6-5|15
TGTGCCAGCAGCGGACTAGCGGGATACTCCTACGAGCAGTACTTC
CASSGLAGYSYEQYF
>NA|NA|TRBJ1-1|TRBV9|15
TGTGCCTTACAGAGAGACAGGCAGGTGAACACTGAAGCTTTCTTT
CALQRDRQVNTEAFF
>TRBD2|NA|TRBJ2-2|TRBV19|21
TGTGCCAGTAGTCTCCCTCTGGGTAGCGGGGCCCTCTCTTATGGTACCGGGGAGCTGTTTTTT
CASSLPLGSGALSYGTGELFF
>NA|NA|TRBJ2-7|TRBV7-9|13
TGTGCCAGCAGCTTAGTTCCCCCATACGAGCAGTACTTC
CASSLVPPYEQYF
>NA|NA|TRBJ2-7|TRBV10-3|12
TGTGCCGTCAGTTCCAGGGAATACGAGCAGTACTTC
CAVSSREYEQYF
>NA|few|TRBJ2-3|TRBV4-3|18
TGCGCCAGCAGCCAAGTTCGGGTCCTAGCTGATTACACAGATACGCAGTATTTT
CASSQVRVLADYTDTQYF
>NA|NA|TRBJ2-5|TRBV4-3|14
TGCGCCAGCAGCCAGACGGGGATTCAAGAGACCCAGTACTTC
CASSQTGIQETQYF
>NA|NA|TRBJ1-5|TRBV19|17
TGTGCCAGTAGACCCGGTAGCAGGGGCTTGGGCAATCAGCCCCAGCATTTT
CASRPGSRGLGNQPQHF
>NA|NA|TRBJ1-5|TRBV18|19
TGTGCCAGCCCACCTTCGCCAGGAGGCAGAGAAGGAGACAATCAGCCCCAGCATTTT
CASPPSPGGREGDNQPQHF
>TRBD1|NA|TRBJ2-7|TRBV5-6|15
TGTGCCAGCAGCTTGGGGACAGGGCCCAGCTACGAGCAGTACTTC
CASSLGTGPSYEQYF
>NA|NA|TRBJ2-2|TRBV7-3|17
TGTGCCAGCAGCTTACAGGGAGGTACTGAGAACACCGGGGAGCTGTTTTTT
CASSLQGGTENTGELFF
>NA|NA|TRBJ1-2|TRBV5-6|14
TGTGCCAGCAGCTTGGGACAGGCGAACTATGGCTACACCTTC
CASSLGQANYGYTF
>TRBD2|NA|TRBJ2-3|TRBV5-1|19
TGCGCCAGCAGCTTGGATAGGACTAGCGGGAGTTGGAGCACAGATACGCAGTATTTT
CASSLDRTSGSWSTDTQYF
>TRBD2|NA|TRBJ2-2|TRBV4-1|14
TGCGCCAGCACACTAGCGGGAGGAGGCGGGGAGCTGTTTTTT
CASTLAGGGGELFF
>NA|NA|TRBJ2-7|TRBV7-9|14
TGTGCCAGCAGCTTAGTCCCGGAGGGATACGAGCAGTACTTC
CASSLVPEGYEQYF